This T cell receptor beta chain is drawn from a study of STAT5B mutations in CD4+ large granular lymphocyte leukemia. General study findings and limits: No patients shared main leukemic clonotypes, though around 27% appeared at low frequency elsewhere. TRBV06-family usage was enriched in top patient clones (8/27) versus controls (2/35).

The CDR3 consists of 16 residues. Per germline, CDR1 LNHDA and CDR2 SQIVND (reference sequence). Trimming at V came to 5 bases and at J to 7 bases, leaving 14 bases not matched to a gene. Healthy controls were blood donor buffy coats. Of note for this clone: Its antigen is not identified.

Original handling: Lowest detectable productive clonotype frequency was 2.59 x 10-5. The assay was immunoSEQ multiplex PCR, and TCRdb's table has in-frame clones only and misses some. That table supplies the V and J calls and clone size; D and trimming were determined from the DNA. Of 48,000 or so clones listed, 60% to 75% are singletons. Sequencing was carried out using CD4+ T cells from blood buffy coats. The rearrangement links TRBV19 to TRBJ2-7; 10 nucleotides align to TRBD1. The clonotype originates from a human donor in good health. CDR3 amino acids: CASSPLTGTGEREQYF. CDR3 bases: TGTGCCAGTAGTCCACTCACCGGGACAGGGGAAAGAGAGCAGTACTTC.